A single sample gave rise to the 22 T cell receptor beta chains below, sequenced in a study of molecular identifiers for immune sequencing clone quantification. TCRdb redid the calling of the PCR reads with MiXCR, one entry per CDR3 protein. The sample records about half a million distinct CDR3 sequences, about 22% being singletons. Specimen: naive CD8+ T cells from blood, with Jurkat cell RNA spiked in. Subset given: FACS-sorted CD8+CD4-CCR7+CD45RA+ naive T cells. The receptors come from a human donor in good health. Some libraries in this study had Jurkat cell RNA spiked in.

This clonotype was found once. The chain carries TRBV28 and TRBJ2-7, with D perhaps matching TRBD2 (6 bases). Trimming removed 3 bases from V and 4 bases from J, with 13 bases in between. Germline CDR1 and CDR2: MDHEN and SYDVKM. The CDR3 consists of 14 residues. CDR3: CASSFRGTAYEQYF. In DNA form, the CDR3 reads TGTGCCAGCAGTTTCCGGGGGACTGCATACGAGCAGTACTTC.

The V and J genes are TRBV29-1 and TRBJ1-2, with TRBD1 identical over 9 bases. J gave up 2 bases and V 6 bases, and 4 bases lay outside the gene matches. Germline V lookup: CDR1 SQVTM, CDR2 ANQGSEA. The CDR3 covers 13 residues. This chain's CDR3 is CSVEGQGNYGYTF. The CDR3 DNA sequence: TGCAGCGTGGAGGGACAGGGAAACTATGGCTACACCTTC.

With respect to this clonotype: At one of its ends the junction is not consistent with the germline gene, which may arise from a read error. V is TRBV28 and J is TRBJ2-2; 8 bases are a match to TRBD1. This CDR3 contains 18 residues. The germline CDR1 and CDR2 sequences are MDHEN and SYDVKM. The CDR3 reads CTSSLSWTGFENTGELFF. CDR3 nucleotide sequence: TGTACCAGCAGTTTATCGTGGACAGGGTTTGAGAACACCGGGGAGCTGTTTTTT. The entire variable domain, with the rest obtained from reference TRBV28 and TRBJ2-2, is as follows: DVKVTQSSRYLVKRTGEKVFLECVQDMDHENMFWYRQDPGLGLRLIYFSYDVKMKEKGDIPEGYSVSREKKERFSLILESASTNQTSMYLCTSSLSWTGFENTGELFFGEGSRLTVL.

The rearrangement uses TRBV29-1 and TRBJ2-7; D gene unclear. CDR1 is SQVTM, CDR2 ANQGSEA, per germline. The V and J ends lost 7 bases and 5 bases respectively, with 15 bases between them. The CDR3 has 12 residues. CDR3 coding DNA: TGCAGCGCCCAAGATGGAAAAAACGAGCAGTACTTC. This translates into CSAQDGKNEQYF.

This clonotype was found a few times. The chain employs TRBV7-2 and TRBJ2-7; 14 bases fit TRBD2. Losses at the gene ends were 5 bases for V and 6 bases for J; bases not matched to a gene: 6. The CDR3 is made up of 15 amino acids. The V gene's germline CDR1 is SGHTA and CDR2 FQGNSA. The DNA of the CDR3 is TGTGCCAGCAGCGACGGACTAGCGGGGGGTTCCGAGCAGTACTTC. Translation gives CASSDGLAGGSEQYF.

This clonotype has a handful of counts. The gene calls are TRBV6-6 and TRBJ2-7; D may be TRBD2 (5 bases). Germline values: CDR1 MNHNY, CDR2 SVGAGI (reference sequence). V was pared by 7 bases and J by 6 bases, with 13 bases between. The CDR3 consists of 12 residues. DNA of the CDR3: TGTGCCAGCACCAACGAGGGTTTCGAGCAGTACTTC. Translated, it gives CASTNEGFEQYF.

This chain uses TRBV3-1 with TRBJ2-1; 15 nucleotides align to TRBD2. The CDR3 has 16 residues. V lost 4 bases and J lost 7; bases outside the gene matches: 5. Germline lookup yields CDR1 LGHDT and CDR2 YNNKEL (reference sequence). The CDR3 protein is CASSPVGTSGRNEQFF. DNA for the CDR3: TGTGCCAGCAGCCCAGTGGGGACTAGCGGGAGGAATGAGCAGTTCTTC.

Many counts were recorded for this clonotype. The rearrangement joins TRBV7-2 to TRBJ2-2; D is unclear. The CDR3 consists of 12 residues. V shed 2 bases and J shed 7 bases, with 5 bases lying between them. CDR1 is SGHTA, CDR2 FQGNSA, per germline. CDR3 DNA sequence: TGTGCCAGCAGCTTATGGAGCGGGGAGCTGTTTTTT. Translation gives CASSLWSGELFF.

The chain links TRBV29-1 to TRBJ2-1; no clear D gene. CDR3 length: 13 amino acids. Germline V CDR1 and CDR2: SQVTM, ANQGSEA. The V end lost 5 bases, the J end lost 1 base, and 9 bases lay between the germline ends. The CDR3 region is CSVILRSYNEQFF. The CDR3, as DNA: TGCAGCGTTATATTGCGTTCCTACAATGAGCAGTTCTTC.

The chain recombines TRBV6-1 with TRBJ2-7; D call uncertain. V lost 5 bases, J lost 3 bases, and 17 bases lay in between. This CDR3 is 15 amino acids long. Germline CDR1 reads MNHNS; CDR2 reads SASEGT. CDR3 amino acids: CASSPNSWGVYEQYF. The DNA for the CDR3 is TGTGCCAGCAGTCCAAACAGTTGGGGTGTCTACGAGCAGTACTTC.

This clonotype was picked up a small number of times. V and J are TRBV5-6 and TRBJ2-7; 9 nucleotides align to TRBD1. The CDR3 loop spans 17 amino acids. In germline, CDR1 is SGHDT, CDR2 YYEEEE. Trimming cost V 4 bases and J 1 base; bases outside gene matches: 12. The CDR3 loop is CASSPRAGQGFSYEQYF. The CDR3, as DNA: TGTGCCAGCAGCCCGCGGGCAGGACAGGGGTTTTCCTACGAGCAGTACTTC.

This clonotype was seen repeatedly, ten times or more. V is TRBV4-2 and J is TRBJ2-7, with 7 positions matching TRBD2. The germline gives CDR1 LGHNA, CDR2 YNFKEQ. V lost 0 bases to trimming and J lost 3 bases; unmatched junction nucleotides: 2. The CDR3 has 14 residues. DNA for the CDR3: TGTGCCAGCAGCCAAGATGGGGGGGGCTACGAGCAGTACTTC. As protein: CASSQDGGGYEQYF.

In its sample, this clonotype was seen a few times. This sequence joins TRBV19 and TRBJ1-1; no definite D call. The germline V and J ends were trimmed by 3 bases and 0 bases, with 8 bases remaining between them. Germline V gene data show CDR1 as LNHDA and CDR2 as SQIVND (reference sequence). The CDR3 extends over 14 amino acids. CDR3 bases: TGTGCCAGTAGTATCTCTGAGATGAACACTGAAGCTTTCTTT. Translating gives CASSISEMNTEAFF.

This clonotype occurred many times. V gene TRBV27 combines with J gene TRBJ2-5, with 14 bases aligning to TRBD2. The V gene's germline CDR1 is MNHEY and CDR2 SMNVEV (reference sequence). The V segment lost 5 bases and the J segment 1 base; nucleotides outside the gene matches: 3. This CDR3 has 16 residues. The CDR3 DNA sequence: TGTGCCAGCAGTCCAGGACTAGCGGGAGGCCAAGAGACCCAGTACTTC. It is translated as CASSPGLAGGQETQYF.

A few counts support this clonotype. V and J are TRBV20-1 and TRBJ2-7; D is undetermined. V was cut by 6 bases and J by 4 bases, with 10 bases left in between. This CDR3 has 11 residues. Per germline, CDR1 DFQATT and CDR2 SNEGSKA (reference sequence). This chain's CDR3 is CSAPLIYEQYF. CDR3 in DNA: TGCAGTGCGCCCCTGATTTACGAGCAGTACTTC.

This clonotype was observed many times. The chain has TRBV4-3 and TRBJ1-1; D is ambiguous. This CDR3 region has 14 residues. The V gene's germline CDR1 is LGHNA and CDR2 YSLEER. V dropped 1 base and J dropped 6 bases, with 12 bases sitting between them. The CDR3 DNA follows: TGCGCCAGCAGCCAAGCCAGAGTGGTCCCTGAAGCTTTCTTT. Translated: CASSQARVVPEAFF.

This clonotype has just a few counts. The gene calls are TRBV12-3 or TRBV12-4 and TRBJ2-7, with D unclear. The CDR3 has 17 amino acids. Trimming shortened V by 1 base and J by 3 bases, and 19 bases separated the two germline ends. Written as DNA, the CDR3 is TGTGCCAGCAGTTTAGAGGTTGTTGATGGGTTCAACTACGAGCAGTACTTC. It encodes CASSLEVVDGFNYEQYF.

This clonotype came up a few times. The CDR3 sequence is CASSLFQNTGELFF. In DNA form, the CDR3 reads TGTGCCAGCAGTTTATTTCAGAACACCGGGGAGCTGTTTTTT. The chain joins TRBV27 to TRBJ2-2; D gene ambiguous. V was pared by 1 base and J by 1 base, with 4 bases between. CDR3 length: 14 amino acids. Germline loops: CDR1 MNHEY, CDR2 SMNVEV (reference sequence).

Remarks on this clonotype: Here the CDR3 omits its conserved ending phenylalanine or tryptophan, so a read error is the likely source. The J gene is TRBJ2-1, the V gene TRBV6-2 or TRBV6-3; TRBD1 is a possible D gene (6 bases). This CDR3 has 19 residues. CDR1 and CDR2 (germline): MNHEY, SVGEGT. V lost 0 bases and J 3 bases, leaving 21 bases between the germline ends. The DNA for the CDR3 is TGTGCCAGCAGTTACTCGACAGGAGGATTCCGGATTAGCTACAATGAGCAGTTCCTC. This encodes CASSYSTGGFRISYNEQFL.

The V and J genes are TRBV7-9 and TRBJ1-4; 8 nucleotides agree with TRBD1. After removal of 6 bases from V and 6 bases from J, the junction contained 6 bases not matched to a gene. Germline CDR1 is SEHNR and CDR2 is FQNEAQ (reference sequence). This CDR3 comprises 14 residues. The CDR3 is CASRRQGMDEKLFF. The CDR3 DNA sequence: TGTGCCAGCAGAAGACAGGGGATGGATGAAAAACTGTTTTTT. Full variable domain (outside the CDR3, taken from reference TRBV7-9 and TRBJ1-4): DTGVSQNPRHKITKRGQNVTFRCDPISEHNRLYWYRQTLGQGPEFLTYFQNEAQLEKSRLLSDRFSAERPKGSFSTLEIQRTEQGDSAMYLCASRRQGMDEKLFFGSGTQLSVL.

As for this clonotype: This could be a read error, since a much larger clone is one nucleotide away. V and J are TRBV4-3 and TRBJ2-7; D is perhaps TRBD2 (6 bases). The CDR3 runs to 15 residues. Looked up from germline, CDR1 is LGHNA and CDR2 is YSLEER. V shed 2 bases and J shed 6 bases, with 17 bases lying between them. This CDR3 is CASSQRFTGAGEQYF. CDR3 bases: TGCGCCAGCAGCCAAAGGTTTACAGGAGCGGGCGAGCAGTACTTC.

On this clonotype itself: This may be a read error: a much more frequent sequence differs by one nucleotide. As the CDR3 is not closed by the conserved phenylalanine or tryptophan, this likely results from a read error. The chain has TRBV5-3 and TRBJ2-3; the D gene could be TRBD1 or TRBD2 (5 bases each). TRBV5-3 is designated an ORF whose function remains uncertain. The CDR3 runs to 15 residues. Trimming stripped 8 bases from V and 0 bases from J, with 16 bases between. DNA for the CDR3: TGTGCCAGCAGTGGGGACGGAACCAGCACAGATACGCAGTATCTT. Translated, it gives CASSGDGTSTDTQYL.